The rows below give T cell receptor beta chains drawn from one sample of a study of T-cell memory formation after mild COVID-19. TCRdb fed the 5' RACE reads into MiXCR, producing one record per CDR3 protein. Among approximately 300,000 distinct CDR3 sequences listed, 7% to 10% were seen once. Sequencing used PBMCs or a T cell subset sorted from them (not recorded which). All receptors derive from a man aged 18-30 years who had mild COVID-19 (a few samples of this study predate the infection). Cell type and time point are not known. CDR3s include the opening cysteine and the closing phenylalanine or tryptophan. Fields, in order: V gene, CDR3 length, D gene, J gene, clone size, CDR3 DNA, CDR3 protein. The D gene is left open where the match is weak. Some rows have no size entry. The others give once, few or many, or a class for an expanded clone.

TRBV20-1,13,NA,TRBJ1-3,NA,TGCAGTGTTGAGGGTCTCTCTGGAAACACCATATATTTT,CSVEGLSGNTIYF
TRBV6-2/TRBV6-3,15,TRBD1,TRBJ2-5,few,TGTGCCAGCAGTTCCGACAGGGGGCCGAAAGAGACCCAGTACTTC,CASSSDRGPKETQYF
TRBV5-1,14,NA,TRBJ2-7,few,TGCGCCAGCAGGGGAGAGGTCTCTACCTACGAGCAGTACTTC,CASRGEVSTYEQYF
TRBV5-1,15,TRBD1,TRBJ2-5,many,TGCGCCAGCGCACTCGGGACAGGGGTCGTTGAGACCCAGTACTTC,CASALGTGVVETQYF
TRBV9,14,NA,TRBJ1-5,NA,TGTGCCAGCAGCGGTGCAGGGGAAGGTCAGCCCCAGCATTTT,CASSGAGEGQPQHF
TRBV3-1,15,TRBD1,TRBJ2-2,many,TGTGCCAGTGCCCGGGACAGGGCGAACACCGGGGAGCTGTTTTTT,CASARDRANTGELFF
TRBV7-2,13,NA,TRBJ1-4,NA,TGTGCCAGCAGCATTTACAAGGATGAAAAACTGTTTTTT,CASSIYKDEKLFF
TRBV6-5,13,NA,TRBJ1-5,few,TGTGCCAGCGGGCAGTTTAGCAATCAGCCCCAGCATTTT,CASGQFSNQPQHF
TRBV7-2,14,NA,TRBJ1-5,few,TGTGCCAGCAGCTTAGCCCCAGGAGGTCAGCCCCAGCATTTT,CASSLAPGGQPQHF
TRBV11-2,14,NA,TRBJ1-6,NA,TGTGCCAGCAGGTGGGGGAGGGGAGGTTCACCCCTCCACTTT,CASRWGRGGSPLHF
TRBV11-2,18,NA,TRBJ1-1,few,TGTGCCAGCAGCTTAGACTGGTCTCTGGGGGGGTTGGAGACTGAAGCTTTCTTT,CASSLDWSLGGLETEAFF
TRBV12-3/TRBV12-4,16,TRBD1,TRBJ2-3,NA,TGTGCCAGCAGTTCCGGACAGGGCCTGACCACAGATACGCAGTATTTT,CASSSGQGLTTDTQYF
TRBV25-1,14,NA,TRBJ1-2,NA,TGTGCCAGCAGTGAAAGAGGTACGGTGAATGGCTACACCTTC,CASSERGTVNGYTF
TRBV28,15,NA,TRBJ2-2,NA,TGTGCCAGCATCCCAGGTTCTGCGAACACCGGGGAGCTGTTTTTT,CASIPGSANTGELFF
TRBV4-3,14,NA,TRBJ1-6,many,TGCGCCAGCAGCCAAGATCCGGGGGGTTTTCCCCTCCACTTT,CASSQDPGGFPLHF
TRBV4-1,16,TRBD1,TRBJ1-2,NA,TGCGCCAGCAGCCAAGGAACAGGGGGCGCCGGCTATGGCTACACCTTC,CASSQGTGGAGYGYTF
TRBV6-5,17,TRBD1,TRBJ2-1,NA,TGTGCCAGCAGTTCTCCACGGACAGGGGGCGCGAACAATGAGCAGTTCTTC,CASSSPRTGGANNEQFF
TRBV4-3,15,NA,TRBJ1-6,NA,TGCGCCAGCAGCCCGACAGGCTCCTATAATTCACCCCTCCACTTT,CASSPTGSYNSPLHF
TRBV6-6,15,TRBD1,TRBJ1-4,NA,TGTGCCAGCAGTCACCGGGACAGGGTTGGAGAAAAACTGTTTTTT,CASSHRDRVGEKLFF
TRBV7-2,15,TRBD2,TRBJ2-3,many,TGTGCCAGCAGTCCTAGGGACAGCGGGGGGCGTACGCAGTATTTT,CASSPRDSGGRTQYF
TRBV7-3,14,NA,TRBJ1-1,many,TGTGCCAGCAGCGCCCTGAGGGGTTCGGCTGAAGCTTTCTTT,CASSALRGSAEAFF
TRBV5-1,15,TRBD1,TRBJ2-3,few,TGCGCCAGCAGCTTGCAGGGGGATTTCACAGATACGCAGTATTTT,CASSLQGDFTDTQYF
TRBV6-1,16,NA,TRBJ1-5,many,TGTGCCAGCAGTGAAGTAGGCAGGGGCCCCAGTCAGCCCCAGCATTTT,CASSEVGRGPSQPQHF
TRBV15,17,TRBD1,TRBJ2-7,few,TGTGCCACCAGCAGAGGCATAGGACAGGCTAACTCCTACGAGCAGTACTTC,CATSRGIGQANSYEQYF
TRBV25-1,14,NA,TRBJ2-5,many,TGTGCCAGCAGTGGACAACCGGGGCAAGAGACCCAGTACTTC,CASSGQPGQETQYF
TRBV29-1,14,NA,TRBJ2-3,many,TGCAGCGTTGAAGGGAGCGATCGCACAGATACGCAGTATTTT,CSVEGSDRTDTQYF
TRBV23-1,17,NA,TRBJ2-7,few,TGCGCCAGCAGTCGCGGGAGCCAGGGGCTCCGCTCCTACGAGCAGTACTTC,CASSRGSQGLRSYEQYF
TRBV5-1,17,TRBD1,TRBJ2-4,NA,TGCGCCAGCAGCACGCCCCGGGACAGGGGGCCCAAAAACATTCAGTACTTC,CASSTPRDRGPKNIQYF
TRBV5-1,15,NA,TRBJ2-5,few,TGCGCCAGCAGCCAAGAAGCGAAGCTACAAGAGACCCAGTACTTC,CASSQEAKLQETQYF
TRBV15,15,NA,TRBJ1-5,many,TGTGCCACCAGCAGGGGCAGGGGAGGAAATCAGCCCCAGCATTTT,CATSRGRGGNQPQHF
TRBV7-9,12,NA,TRBJ1-1,few,TGTGCCAGCAGCTCGAGGGGGAATGAAGCTTTCTTT,CASSSRGNEAFF
TRBV20-1,16,NA,TRBJ2-1,NA,TGCAGTGCTAGACCTCGGACTGCTTCAGCCTACAATGAGCAGTTCTTC,CSARPRTASAYNEQFF
TRBV6-5,15,NA,TRBJ2-3,many,TGTGCCAGCAACGAAATCGCGGCCGGGACAGATACGCAGTATTTT,CASNEIAAGTDTQYF
TRBV5-4,15,TRBD1,TRBJ1-4,few,TGTGCCAGCAGCTCCCGGGACAGGGGCCGCCAAGAACTGTTTTTT,CASSSRDRGRQELFF
TRBV21-1,10,NA,TRBJ1-5,NA,TGTGCCAGCAGCAATCAGCCCCAGCATTTT,CASSNQPQHF
TRBV5-1,12,NA,TRBJ2-5,few,TGCGCCAGTCAACAGGACCCCGGGACCCAGTACTTC,CASQQDPGTQYF
TRBV20-1,14,TRBD1,TRBJ1-4,NA,TGCAGTGCTAGAGGACAGGGGGCGAGTGAAAAACTGTTTTTT,CSARGQGASEKLFF
TRBV20-1,11,NA,TRBJ2-3,NA,TGCAGTGCTGAGACCGGGGATACGCAGTATTTT,CSAETGDTQYF
TRBV12-3/TRBV12-4,15,TRBD2,TRBJ2-1,NA,TGTGCCAGCAGTTTTTCCGGGACTAGCGCAGGGGAGCAGTTCTTC,CASSFSGTSAGEQFF
TRBV6-5,14,NA,TRBJ1-6,many,TGTGCCAGCAGTTCCCCCCCGGGATCCTCACCCCTCCACTTT,CASSSPPGSSPLHF
TRBV24-1,13,TRBD1,TRBJ1-1,few,TGTGCCACCATGGGACAGGGGGCCGGCGAAGCTTTCTTT,CATMGQGAGEAFF
TRBV7-2,16,TRBD1,TRBJ1-5,NA,TGTGCCAGCAGCCCACAGGGGACGAATAGCAATCAGCCCCAGCATTTT,CASSPQGTNSNQPQHF
TRBV29-1,12,NA,TRBJ2-5,NA,TGCAGCGTTGAAGGGCAAGAAGAGACCCAGTACTTC,CSVEGQEETQYF